These T cell receptor beta chains were read from a single sample in a study of cytomegalovirus exposure and HLA in healthy donors. Sequencing used immunoSEQ multiplex PCR; TCRdb keeps in-frame clones, though not all of them. The sample includes 100,000 to 150,000 clones, roughly 79% of them seen just once. Sequenced sample: PBMCs. These receptors were taken from a middle-aged woman in good health and CMV-seronegative. Both conserved end residues are part of each CDR3. The order of the fields is D gene, clone size, V gene, J gene, CDR3 DNA, CDR3 protein. The D gene is left open where the match is weak. Not all rows give a size; the values are once, few, many and, for expanded clones, a class.

d_call: -; clone_size: once; v_call: TRBV5-6; j_call: TRBJ1-3; cdr3_nt: TGTGCCAGCAGCTTGGCAGGGACTAACTCTGGAAACACCATATATTTT; cdr3_aa: CASSLAGTNSGNTIYF
d_call: -; clone_size: -; v_call: TRBV4-1; j_call: TRBJ2-7; cdr3_nt: TGCGCCAGCAGCCAAGATCTGTTTTCCTCCTACGAGCAGTACTTC; cdr3_aa: CASSQDLFSSYEQYF
d_call: -; clone_size: -; v_call: TRBV5-1; j_call: TRBJ1-2; cdr3_nt: TGCGCCAGCAGGATACCCCGGGACATCTTTGACTATGGCTACACCTTC; cdr3_aa: CASRIPRDIFDYGYTF
d_call: TRBD1; clone_size: -; v_call: TRBV6-1; j_call: TRBJ1-2; cdr3_nt: TGTGCCAGCAGCCGGACAGGGGACTATGGCTACACCTTC; cdr3_aa: CASSRTGDYGYTF
d_call: -; clone_size: -; v_call: TRBV19; j_call: TRBJ2-6; cdr3_nt: TGTGCCAGTAGCGTAAAGGGAGGGGGGAGCCTTTTTTTCTCTGGGGCCAACGTCCTGACTTTC; cdr3_aa: CASSVKGGGSLFFSGANVLTF
d_call: TRBD1; clone_size: -; v_call: TRBV10-1; j_call: TRBJ1-2; cdr3_nt: TGCGCCAGCAGCTCCGACAGGGGGCGTGGCTACACCTTC; cdr3_aa: CASSSDRGRGYTF
d_call: TRBD1; clone_size: -; v_call: TRBV10-3; j_call: TRBJ1-1; cdr3_nt: TGTGCCATCAGTGACAGGGGGCGGAGGAACACTGAAGCTTTCTTT; cdr3_aa: CAISDRGRRNTEAFF
d_call: -; clone_size: -; v_call: TRBV28; j_call: TRBJ1-2; cdr3_nt: TGTGCCAGCAGTGCGGGACGGACCACTAACTATGGCTACACCTTC; cdr3_aa: CASSAGRTTNYGYTF
d_call: TRBD1; clone_size: -; v_call: TRBV19; j_call: TRBJ1-5; cdr3_nt: TGTGCCAGTAGGCCGCCGGACAGGGATCAGCCCCAGCATTTT; cdr3_aa: CASRPPDRDQPQHF
d_call: -; clone_size: -; v_call: TRBV19; j_call: TRBJ1-6; cdr3_nt: TGTGCCAGTAGATCCGGGAGTAATTCACCCCTCCACTTT; cdr3_aa: CASRSGSNSPLHF
d_call: TRBD1; clone_size: -; v_call: TRBV18; j_call: TRBJ1-5; cdr3_nt: TGTGCCAGCTCACCAGGGACAGGGGACCCCGGTAGCAATCAGCCCCAGCATTTT; cdr3_aa: CASSPGTGDPGSNQPQHF
d_call: TRBD2; clone_size: few; v_call: TRBV6-4; j_call: TRBJ2-2; cdr3_nt: TGTGCCAGCAGTGACATCCAGCGGGGGGGCACCGGGGAGCTGTTTTTT; cdr3_aa: CASSDIQRGGTGELFF
d_call: -; clone_size: -; v_call: TRBV7-2; j_call: TRBJ1-4; cdr3_nt: TGTGCCAGCACCCAGAGTAACAGGCAGGCCAAACTGTTTTTT; cdr3_aa: CASTQSNRQAKLFF
d_call: -; clone_size: -; v_call: TRBV18; j_call: TRBJ2-3; cdr3_nt: TGTGCCAGCTCACCATCTGAGCTAACAGATACGCAGTATTTT; cdr3_aa: CASSPSELTDTQYF
d_call: -; clone_size: -; v_call: TRBV6-1; j_call: TRBJ1-1; cdr3_nt: TGTGCCATTCAGGGGATGAACACTGAAGCTTTCTTT; cdr3_aa: CAIQGMNTEAFF
d_call: TRBD1; clone_size: -; v_call: TRBV4-1; j_call: TRBJ1-5; cdr3_nt: TGCGCCAGCAGCCAAGGGGACAGGTTGCATTTT; cdr3_aa: CASSQGDRLHF
d_call: -; clone_size: -; v_call: TRBV18; j_call: TRBJ2-7; cdr3_nt: TGTGCCAGCTCACCACCGCGGGGCAGGGATCCCTACGAGCAGTACTTC; cdr3_aa: CASSPPRGRDPYEQYF
d_call: -; clone_size: few; v_call: TRBV7-9; j_call: TRBJ1-1; cdr3_nt: TGTGCCAGCAGCTTAAACAGGTTATTGACTGAAGCTTTCTTT; cdr3_aa: CASSLNRLLTEAFF
d_call: TRBD1; clone_size: -; v_call: TRBV6-1; j_call: TRBJ2-4; cdr3_nt: TGTGCCAGCAGTGAAAATACAGGGGGCTCCAAAAACATTCAGTACTTC; cdr3_aa: CASSENTGGSKNIQYF
d_call: -; clone_size: -; v_call: TRBV7-8; j_call: TRBJ1-5; cdr3_nt: TGTGCCAGCAGCTTAGATGGGAGTAGCAATCAGCCCCAGCATTTT; cdr3_aa: CASSLDGSSNQPQHF
d_call: -; clone_size: -; v_call: TRBV27; j_call: TRBJ2-5; cdr3_nt: TGTGCCAGCAGTTCGGTCAGCGCGGGTGAGACCCAGTACTTC; cdr3_aa: CASSSVSAGETQYF
d_call: TRBD1; clone_size: -; v_call: TRBV2; j_call: TRBJ1-1; cdr3_nt: TGTGCCAGCAGAATACAGGGGGGTTCCGCTGAAGCTTTCTTT; cdr3_aa: CASRIQGGSAEAFF
d_call: TRBD1; clone_size: once; v_call: TRBV7-9; j_call: TRBJ1-2; cdr3_nt: TGTGCCAGCAGCCAAGACAGGGGGAACTATGGCTACACCTTC; cdr3_aa: CASSQDRGNYGYTF
d_call: -; clone_size: -; v_call: TRBV4-1; j_call: TRBJ1-2; cdr3_nt: TGCGCCAGCAGCCCCCTATGGGATCCAGCGGCCTATGGCTACACCTTC; cdr3_aa: CASSPLWDPAAYGYTF
d_call: -; clone_size: -; v_call: TRBV5-4; j_call: TRBJ1-1; cdr3_nt: TGTGCCAGCAGCTCTAAAACCGGGTCGAACACTGAAGCTTTCTTT; cdr3_aa: CASSSKTGSNTEAFF
d_call: -; clone_size: once; v_call: TRBV2; j_call: TRBJ1-5; cdr3_nt: TGTGCCAGCAGTGAGAACTATAGCAATCAGCCCCAGCATTTT; cdr3_aa: CASSENYSNQPQHF
d_call: -; clone_size: -; v_call: TRBV30; j_call: TRBJ1-6; cdr3_nt: TGTGCCTGGACACAGGGATGGAATTCACCCCTCCACTTT; cdr3_aa: CAWTQGWNSPLHF
d_call: -; clone_size: -; v_call: TRBV2; j_call: TRBJ2-7; cdr3_nt: TGTGCCAGCAGTCTGGGGGGGGCGTTTGAGCAGTACTTC; cdr3_aa: CASSLGGAFEQYF
d_call: -; clone_size: medium-sized; v_call: TRBV10-3; j_call: TRBJ2-3; cdr3_nt: TGTGCCATCAGTGAACGGCGAGGGCCCGATACGCAGTATTTT; cdr3_aa: CAISERRGPDTQYF
d_call: TRBD1; clone_size: -; v_call: TRBV28; j_call: TRBJ2-7; cdr3_nt: TGTGCCAGCAGTTTAGGGGGCAGGGGGCCCTACGAGCAGTACTTC; cdr3_aa: CASSLGGRGPYEQYF
d_call: TRBD1; clone_size: -; v_call: TRBV6-5; j_call: TRBJ1-2; cdr3_nt: TGTGCCAGCAGTTACCTGGCGACAGGGACCATCTATGGCTACACCTTC; cdr3_aa: CASSYLATGTIYGYTF
d_call: -; clone_size: -; v_call: TRBV4-1; j_call: TRBJ1-1; cdr3_nt: TGCGCCAGCAGCCATCTTTTTTCAGGGATCACTGAAGCTTTCTTT; cdr3_aa: CASSHLFSGITEAFF
d_call: -; clone_size: -; v_call: TRBV27; j_call: TRBJ1-1; cdr3_nt: TGTGCCAGCAGTTTCAACAGGGTGGCTTACGCTTTCTTT; cdr3_aa: CASSFNRVAYAFF
d_call: -; clone_size: few; v_call: TRBV5-6; j_call: TRBJ1-2; cdr3_nt: TGTGCCAGCATCCTCCGAGGGTTGAGGTTCTATGGCTACACCTTC; cdr3_aa: CASILRGLRFYGYTF
d_call: -; clone_size: -; v_call: TRBV7-2; j_call: TRBJ2-7; cdr3_nt: TGTGCCAGCAGCTTAGCGACAGGATCCTTCTACGAGCAGTACTTC; cdr3_aa: CASSLATGSFYEQYF
d_call: -; clone_size: -; v_call: TRBV10-3; j_call: TRBJ2-5; cdr3_nt: TGTGCCACAGGAACGGGGGAGCAAGAGACCCAGTACTTC; cdr3_aa: CATGTGEQETQYF
d_call: TRBD2; clone_size: -; v_call: TRBV29-1; j_call: TRBJ2-2; cdr3_nt: TGCAGCGTGCGGGGGACTAGCGGTCCCTCCGGGGAGCTGTTTTTT; cdr3_aa: CSVRGTSGPSGELFF
d_call: -; clone_size: few; v_call: TRBV6-5; j_call: TRBJ1-1; cdr3_nt: TGTGCCAGCAGTTACGAGCCGGGAACTGAAGCTTTCTTT; cdr3_aa: CASSYEPGTEAFF
d_call: -; clone_size: -; v_call: TRBV11-2; j_call: TRBJ2-7; cdr3_nt: TGTGCCAGCAGCTTAGGGGCCCTGCTGGGCTACGAGCAGTACTTC; cdr3_aa: CASSLGALLGYEQYF
d_call: -; clone_size: -; v_call: TRBV6-5; j_call: TRBJ2-3; cdr3_nt: TGTGCAGTCAAACTTAGCGGTGGGATCACAGATACGCAGTATTTT; cdr3_aa: CAVKLSGGITDTQYF
d_call: -; clone_size: -; v_call: TRBV19; j_call: TRBJ2-3; cdr3_nt: TGTGCCAGTAGTATGAAGGGAGGTGGAGATACGCAGTATTTT; cdr3_aa: CASSMKGGGDTQYF